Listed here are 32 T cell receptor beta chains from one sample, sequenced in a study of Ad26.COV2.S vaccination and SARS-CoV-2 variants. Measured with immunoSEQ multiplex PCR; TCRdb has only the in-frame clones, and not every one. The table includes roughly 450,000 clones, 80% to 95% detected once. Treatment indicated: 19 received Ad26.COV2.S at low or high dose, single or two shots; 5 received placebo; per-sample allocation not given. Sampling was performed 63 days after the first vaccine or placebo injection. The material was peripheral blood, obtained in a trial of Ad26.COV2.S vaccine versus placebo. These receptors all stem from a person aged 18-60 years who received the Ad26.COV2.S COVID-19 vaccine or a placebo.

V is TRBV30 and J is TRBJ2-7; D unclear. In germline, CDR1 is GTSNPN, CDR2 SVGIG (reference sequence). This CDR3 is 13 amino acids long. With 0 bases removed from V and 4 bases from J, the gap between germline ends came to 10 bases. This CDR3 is CAWSVMASYEQYF. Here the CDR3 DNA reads TGTGCCTGGAGTGTAATGGCTAGTTACGAGCAGTACTTC.

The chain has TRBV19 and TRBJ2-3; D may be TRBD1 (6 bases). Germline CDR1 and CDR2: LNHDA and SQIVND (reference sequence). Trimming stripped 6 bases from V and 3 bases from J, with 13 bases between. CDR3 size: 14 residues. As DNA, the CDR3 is TGTGCCAGTAGCAACAGGGTGTGGACAGATACGCAGTATTTT. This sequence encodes CASSNRVWTDTQYF.

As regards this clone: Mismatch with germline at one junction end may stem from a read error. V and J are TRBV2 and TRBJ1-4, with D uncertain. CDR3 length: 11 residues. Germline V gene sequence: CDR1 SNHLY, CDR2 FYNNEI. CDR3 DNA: TGTGCCAGCAGCGAAGATGAAAAACTGTTTTTT. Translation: CASSEDEKLFF.

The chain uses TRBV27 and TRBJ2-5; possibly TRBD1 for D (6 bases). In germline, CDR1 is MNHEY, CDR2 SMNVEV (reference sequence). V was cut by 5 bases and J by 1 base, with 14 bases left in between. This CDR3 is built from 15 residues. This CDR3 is CASSASRTVQETQYF. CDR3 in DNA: TGTGCCAGCAGTGCCAGCCGGACAGTCCAAGAGACCCAGTACTTC.

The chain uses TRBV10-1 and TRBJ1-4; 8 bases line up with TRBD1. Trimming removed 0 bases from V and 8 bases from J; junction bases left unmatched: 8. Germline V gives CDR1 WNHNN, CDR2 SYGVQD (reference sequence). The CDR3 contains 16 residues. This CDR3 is CASSESPDREGEKLFF. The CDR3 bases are TGCGCCAGCAGTGAGTCCCCGGACAGGGAAGGGGAAAAACTGTTTTTT.

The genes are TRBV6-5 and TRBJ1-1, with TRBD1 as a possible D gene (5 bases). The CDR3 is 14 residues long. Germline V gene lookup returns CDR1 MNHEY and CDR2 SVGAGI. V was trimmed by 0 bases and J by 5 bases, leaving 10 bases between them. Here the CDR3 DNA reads TGTGCCAGCAGTTACTCCGGGGGGAGGACTGAAGCTTTCTTT. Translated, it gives CASSYSGGRTEAFF.

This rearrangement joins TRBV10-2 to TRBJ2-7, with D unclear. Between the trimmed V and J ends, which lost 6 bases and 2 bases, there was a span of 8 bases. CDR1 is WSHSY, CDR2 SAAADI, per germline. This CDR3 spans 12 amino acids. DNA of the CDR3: TGCGCCAGCAGGGGTGTCGCCTACGAGCAGTACTTC. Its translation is CASRGVAYEQYF.

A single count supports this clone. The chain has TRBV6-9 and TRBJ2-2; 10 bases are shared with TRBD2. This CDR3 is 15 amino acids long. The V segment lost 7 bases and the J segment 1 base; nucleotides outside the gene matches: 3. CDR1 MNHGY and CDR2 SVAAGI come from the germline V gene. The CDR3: CASNLAGVNTGELFF. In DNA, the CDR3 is TGTGCCAGCAATCTAGCGGGAGTGAACACCGGGGAGCTGTTTTTT.

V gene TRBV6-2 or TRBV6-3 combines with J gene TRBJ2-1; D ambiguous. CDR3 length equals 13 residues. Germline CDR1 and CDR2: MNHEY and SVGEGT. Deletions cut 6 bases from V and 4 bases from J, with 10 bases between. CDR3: CASSPHSYNEQFF. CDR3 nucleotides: TGTGCCAGCAGCCCGCACTCTTACAATGAGCAGTTCTTC.

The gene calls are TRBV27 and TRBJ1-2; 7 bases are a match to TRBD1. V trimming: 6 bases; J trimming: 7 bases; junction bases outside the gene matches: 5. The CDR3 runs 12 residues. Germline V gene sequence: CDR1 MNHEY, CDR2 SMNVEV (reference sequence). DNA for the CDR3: TGTGCCAGCAGCCCGACAGGGTTTGGCTACACCTTC. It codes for CASSPTGFGYTF.

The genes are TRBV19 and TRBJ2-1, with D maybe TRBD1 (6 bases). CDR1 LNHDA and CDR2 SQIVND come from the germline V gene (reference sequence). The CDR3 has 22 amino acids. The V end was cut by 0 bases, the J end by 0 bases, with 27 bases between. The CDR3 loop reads CASSIDSGFQARDNSSYNEQFF. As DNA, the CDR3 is TGTGCCAGTAGTATAGACTCGGGTTTCCAAGCACGGGACAATAGCTCCTACAATGAGCAGTTCTTC. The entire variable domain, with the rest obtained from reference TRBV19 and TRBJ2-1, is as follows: DGGITQSPKYLFRKEGQNVTLSCEQNLNHDAMYWYRQDPGQGLRLIYYSQIVNDFQKGDIAEGYSVSREKKESFPLTVTSAQKNPTAFYLCASSIDSGFQARDNSSYNEQFFGPGTRLTVL.

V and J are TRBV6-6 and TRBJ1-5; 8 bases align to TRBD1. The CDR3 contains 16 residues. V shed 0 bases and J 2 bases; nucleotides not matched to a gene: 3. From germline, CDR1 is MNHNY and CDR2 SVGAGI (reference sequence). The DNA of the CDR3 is TGTGCCAGCAGTTACTCTATGACAGGGGGCAATCAGCCCCAGCATTTT. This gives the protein CASSYSMTGGNQPQHF.

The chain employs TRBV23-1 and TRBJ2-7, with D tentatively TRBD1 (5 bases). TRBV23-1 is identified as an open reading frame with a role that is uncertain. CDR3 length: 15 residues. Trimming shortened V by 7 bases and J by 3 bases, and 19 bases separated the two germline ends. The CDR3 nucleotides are TGCGCCAGCACCCCCATTGGGGCGGATTTCTACGAGCAGTACTTC. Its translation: CASTPIGADFYEQYF.

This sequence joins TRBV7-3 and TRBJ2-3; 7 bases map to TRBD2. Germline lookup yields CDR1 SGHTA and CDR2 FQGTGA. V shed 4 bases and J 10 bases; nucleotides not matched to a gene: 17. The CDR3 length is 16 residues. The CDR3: CASSSSGLHAGVAQYF. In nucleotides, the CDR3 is TGTGCCAGCAGCTCATCGGGACTACACGCGGGGGTAGCGCAGTATTTT.

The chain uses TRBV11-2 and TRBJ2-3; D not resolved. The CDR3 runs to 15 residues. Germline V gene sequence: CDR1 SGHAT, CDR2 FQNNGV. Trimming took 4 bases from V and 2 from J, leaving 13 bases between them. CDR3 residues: CASSSTPRLTDTQYF. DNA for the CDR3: TGTGCCAGCAGCTCGACCCCACGTCTCACAGATACGCAGTATTTT.

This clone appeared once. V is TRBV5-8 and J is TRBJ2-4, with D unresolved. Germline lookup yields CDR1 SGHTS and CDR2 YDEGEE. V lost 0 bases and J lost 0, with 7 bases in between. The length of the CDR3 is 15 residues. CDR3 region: CASSLARLAKNIQYF. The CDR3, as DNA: TGTGCCAGCAGCTTGGCCAGGCTAGCCAAAAACATTCAGTACTTC.

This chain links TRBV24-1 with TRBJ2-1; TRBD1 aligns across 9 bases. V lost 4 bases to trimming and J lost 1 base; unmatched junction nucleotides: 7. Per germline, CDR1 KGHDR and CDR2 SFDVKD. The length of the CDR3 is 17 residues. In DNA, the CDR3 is TGTGCCACCAGTGAACATCACAGGGGGCTATCCTACAATGAGCAGTTCTTC. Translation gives CATSEHHRGLSYNEQFF.

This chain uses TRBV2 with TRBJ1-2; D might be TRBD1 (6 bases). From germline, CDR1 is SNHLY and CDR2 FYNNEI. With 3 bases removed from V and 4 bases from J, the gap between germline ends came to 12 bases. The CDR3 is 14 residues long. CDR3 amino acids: CASSDEGQIYGYTF. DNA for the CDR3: TGTGCCAGCAGTGATGAAGGACAGATCTATGGCTACACCTTC.

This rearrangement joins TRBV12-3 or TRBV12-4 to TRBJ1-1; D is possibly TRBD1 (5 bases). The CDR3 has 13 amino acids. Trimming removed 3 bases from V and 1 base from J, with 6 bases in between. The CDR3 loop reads CASSFTGNTEAFF. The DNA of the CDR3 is TGTGCCAGCAGTTTTACAGGGAACACTGAAGCTTTCTTT.

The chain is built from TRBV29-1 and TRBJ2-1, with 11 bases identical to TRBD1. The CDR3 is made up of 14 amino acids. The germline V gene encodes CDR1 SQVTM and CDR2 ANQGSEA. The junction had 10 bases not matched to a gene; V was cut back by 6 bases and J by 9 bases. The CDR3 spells CSVYRDRGSSEQFF. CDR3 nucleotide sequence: TGCAGCGTATACCGGGACAGGGGGTCTAGTGAGCAGTTCTTC.

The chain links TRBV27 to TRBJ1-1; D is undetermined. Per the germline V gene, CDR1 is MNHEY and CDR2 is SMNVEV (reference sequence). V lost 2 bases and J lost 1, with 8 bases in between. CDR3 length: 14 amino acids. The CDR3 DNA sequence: TGTGCCAGCAGTTTACTCTCTGGGAACACTGAAGCTTTCTTT. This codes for CASSLLSGNTEAFF.

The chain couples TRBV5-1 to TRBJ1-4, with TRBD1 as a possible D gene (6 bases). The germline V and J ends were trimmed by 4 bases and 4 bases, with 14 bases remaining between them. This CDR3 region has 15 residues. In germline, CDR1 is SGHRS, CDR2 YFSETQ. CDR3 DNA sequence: TGCGCCAGCAGCGTACAGGGAGCCTTTAATGAAAAACTGTTTTTT. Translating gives CASSVQGAFNEKLFF.

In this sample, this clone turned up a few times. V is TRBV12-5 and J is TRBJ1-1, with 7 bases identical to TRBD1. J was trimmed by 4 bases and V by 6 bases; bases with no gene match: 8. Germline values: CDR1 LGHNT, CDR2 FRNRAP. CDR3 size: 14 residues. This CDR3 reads CASGLGGSGTEAFF. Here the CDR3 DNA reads TGTGCTAGTGGCTTAGGGGGCTCGGGCACTGAAGCTTTCTTT.

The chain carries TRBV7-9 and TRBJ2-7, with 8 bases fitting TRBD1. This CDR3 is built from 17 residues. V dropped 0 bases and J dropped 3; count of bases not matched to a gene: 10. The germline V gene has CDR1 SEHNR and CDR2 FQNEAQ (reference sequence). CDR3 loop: CASSLARSGTGNYEQYF. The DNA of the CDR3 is TGTGCCAGCAGCTTAGCCAGGTCCGGGACAGGAAACTACGAGCAGTACTTC. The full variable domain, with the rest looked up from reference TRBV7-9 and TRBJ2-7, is DTGVSQNPRHKITKRGQNVTFRCDPISEHNRLYWYRQTLGQGPEFLTYFQNEAQLEKSRLLSDRFSAERPKGSFSTLEIQRTEQGDSAMYLCASSLARSGTGNYEQYFGPGTRLTVT.

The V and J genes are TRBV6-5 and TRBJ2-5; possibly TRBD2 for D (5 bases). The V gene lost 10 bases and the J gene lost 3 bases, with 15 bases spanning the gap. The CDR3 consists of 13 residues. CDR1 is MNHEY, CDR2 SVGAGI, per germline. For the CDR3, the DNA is TGTGCCACCAACCGAGGGCGGGAAGAGACCCAGTACTTC. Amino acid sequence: CATNRGREETQYF.

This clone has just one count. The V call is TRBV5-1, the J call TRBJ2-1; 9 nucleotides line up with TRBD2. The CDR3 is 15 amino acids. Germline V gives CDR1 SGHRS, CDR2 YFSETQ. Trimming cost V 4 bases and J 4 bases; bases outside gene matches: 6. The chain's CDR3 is CASSATSGIYNEQFF. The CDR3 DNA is TGCGCCAGCAGCGCGACTAGCGGTATTTACAATGAGCAGTTCTTC.

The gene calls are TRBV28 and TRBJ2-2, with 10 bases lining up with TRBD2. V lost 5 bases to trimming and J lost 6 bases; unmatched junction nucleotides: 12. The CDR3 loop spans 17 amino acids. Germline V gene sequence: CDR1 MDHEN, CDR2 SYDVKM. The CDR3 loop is CASSLPSSGSRSGELFF. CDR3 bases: TGTGCCAGCAGTCTACCATCTAGCGGGAGTAGATCCGGGGAGCTGTTTTTT.

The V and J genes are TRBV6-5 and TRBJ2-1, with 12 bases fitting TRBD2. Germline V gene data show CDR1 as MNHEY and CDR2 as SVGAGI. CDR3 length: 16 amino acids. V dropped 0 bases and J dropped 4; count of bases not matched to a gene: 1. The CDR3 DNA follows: TGTGCCAGCAGTTACTCTGGACTAGCGGGATACAATGAGCAGTTCTTC. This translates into CASSYSGLAGYNEQFF.

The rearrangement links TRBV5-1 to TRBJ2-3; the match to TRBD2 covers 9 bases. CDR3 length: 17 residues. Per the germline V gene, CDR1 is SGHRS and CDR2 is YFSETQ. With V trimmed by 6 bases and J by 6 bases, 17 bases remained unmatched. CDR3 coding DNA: TGCGCCAGCAACAAAAACCCCATAGCGGGAGTGGGTGATACGCAGTATTTT. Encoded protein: CASNKNPIAGVGDTQYF. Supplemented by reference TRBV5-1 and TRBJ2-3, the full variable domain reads KAGVTQTPRYLIKTRGQQVTLSCSPISGHRSVSWYQQTPGQGLQFLFEYFSETQRNKGNFPGRFSGRQFSNSRSEMNVSTLELGDSALYLCASNKNPIAGVGDTQYFGPGTRLTVL.

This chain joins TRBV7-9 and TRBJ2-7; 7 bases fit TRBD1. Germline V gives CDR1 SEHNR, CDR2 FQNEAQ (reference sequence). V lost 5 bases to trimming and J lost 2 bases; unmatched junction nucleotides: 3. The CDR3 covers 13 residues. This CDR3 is CASSLQGPYEQYF. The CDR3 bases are TGTGCCAGCAGCCTACAGGGGCCCTACGAGCAGTACTTC.

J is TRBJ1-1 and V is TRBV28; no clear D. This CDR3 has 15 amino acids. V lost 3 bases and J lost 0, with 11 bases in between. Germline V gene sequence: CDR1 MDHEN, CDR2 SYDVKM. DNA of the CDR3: TGTGCCAGCAGTTTTGAGGCCAAGATGAACACTGAAGCTTTCTTT. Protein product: CASSFEAKMNTEAFF.

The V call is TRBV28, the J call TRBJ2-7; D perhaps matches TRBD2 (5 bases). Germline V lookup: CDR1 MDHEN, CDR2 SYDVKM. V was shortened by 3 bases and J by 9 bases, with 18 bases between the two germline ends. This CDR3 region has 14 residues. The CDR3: CASSFFLKEAGQYF. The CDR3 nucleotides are TGTGCCAGCAGTTTTTTTTTAAAGGAGGCTGGGCAGTACTTC.